This TCR beta chain was identified during a study of blood T cell repertoires in COVID-19 (dated by TCRdb to 2020 to 2022). A note on the overall study: Samples covering the acute and convalescent phases of COVID-19 were provided by collaborators in the United States, Italy and Spain. Nearly every sample came with metadata listing a de-identified subject ID, COVID-19 status, age in years and sex. The repertoires were made available in a free public database intended to serve as a resource for research on the immune response to SARS-CoV-2. The prospective study material was composed of cDNA or gDNA derived from T cells, B-cell-depleted T cells, or PBMCs. The samples were drawn from two sources: the first 160 participants of the ongoing ImmuneRACE study, and 1,254 subjects contributed by 6 global collaborators. The dataset comprised deeply sampled blood TCRbeta repertoires from subjects exposed to, actively infected with, or recovered from COVID-19. Where available, HLA class I and class II types were obtained from metadata supplied by the sample provider rather than from assay-based typing. Beyond this particular receptor, the publication reports: Clinical and demographic metadata were provided uncurated, with the amount varying by source and participant.

Whole blood was collected in K2EDTA tubes by collaborating institutions according to the institutions' own protocols. Collaborator samples were shipped for TCRbeta analysis as frozen whole blood, isolated PBMCs, or DNA extracted from either sample type. Details on this clone: What antigen it recognizes has not been identified. Base qualities were left out, and no much larger clone turns up one base away.

The immunoSEQ Assay, a bias-controlled multiplex PCR, was used to amplify TCRbeta CDR3 regions from genomic DNA. In the paper's pipeline: Nucleated cell counts per sample were estimated from amplification of reference gene primers within the assay. To quantify the absolute abundance of each unique TCRbeta CDR3 rearrangement, sequence reads were collapsed and filtered. Productive Simpson clonality was computed per sample as the square root of Simpson's diversity index over productive rearrangements. TCRdb obtained this table from immuneACCESS and retained in-frame rearrangements with V and J assigned. These tables miss some clones; where compared with another copy, unresolved V genes account for less than half of the shortfall, and the remainder is unexplained. The V and J calls and clone size come from that table; D and trimming were worked out from the DNA. This sample comprises approximately 54,000 clones, approximately 80% of them detected only once. The top ten clones comprise roughly 5.7% of the sample.

This clonotype was sampled from a woman between 55 and 75 years old with acute or convalescent COVID-19. Sequences were obtained from peripheral blood.

At the DNA level, the sequence is TGCGCCAGCAGTGTCGCGGGAGGGCCTGGGGATGAGCAGTTCTTC. The resulting protein is CASSVAGGPGDEQFF. This chain joins TRBV10-1 to TRBJ2-1, and TRBD2 matches 9 of the central bases. For CDR1 and CDR2, the germline V gene (reference sequence) lists WNHNN and SYGVQD. V is pruned by 4 bases and J by 8 bases, leaving 9 bases of the junction without a gene match. Reading from cysteine to phenylalanine, the CDR3 counts 15 amino acids. Of the read, only the CDR3 DNA is kept; its 45 bases are in frame from base 1.